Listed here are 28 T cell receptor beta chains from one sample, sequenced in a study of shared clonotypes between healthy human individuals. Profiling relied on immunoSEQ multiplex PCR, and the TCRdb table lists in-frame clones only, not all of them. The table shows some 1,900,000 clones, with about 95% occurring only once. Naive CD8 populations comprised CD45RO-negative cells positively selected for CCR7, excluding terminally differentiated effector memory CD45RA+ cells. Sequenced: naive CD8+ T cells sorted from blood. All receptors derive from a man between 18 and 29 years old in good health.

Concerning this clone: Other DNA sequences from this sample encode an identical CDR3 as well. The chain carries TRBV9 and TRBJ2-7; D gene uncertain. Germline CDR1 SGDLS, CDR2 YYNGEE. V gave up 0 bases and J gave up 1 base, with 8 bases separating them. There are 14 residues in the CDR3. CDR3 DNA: TGTGCCAGCAGCGTAGATGGGTATTCCTACGAGCAGTACTTC. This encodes CASSVDGYSYEQYF.

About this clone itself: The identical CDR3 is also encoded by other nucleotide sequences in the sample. CDR3 in amino acids: CASSPGTGNQPQHF. The CDR3 region has the DNA TGTGCCAGCAGTCCCGGGACAGGGAATCAGCCCCAGCATTTT. The gene calls are TRBV7-9 and TRBJ1-5, with TRBD1 matching 9 bases. Germline CDR1 SEHNR, CDR2 FQNEAQ (reference sequence). Germline trimming cut 6 bases from V and 4 bases from J; bases unmatched to any gene: 4. This CDR3 contains 14 residues.

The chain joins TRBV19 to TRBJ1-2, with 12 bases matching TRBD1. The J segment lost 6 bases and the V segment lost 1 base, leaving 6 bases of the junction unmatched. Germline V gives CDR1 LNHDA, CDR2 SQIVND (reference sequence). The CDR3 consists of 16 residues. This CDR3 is CASSIAWGQGANGYTF. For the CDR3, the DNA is TGTGCCAGTAGTATAGCTTGGGGACAGGGGGCGAATGGCTACACCTTC.

The CDR3 DNA sequence: TGTGCCAGCAGTGAATCGAAGACAGGGGAAGGTGAAAAACTGTTTTTT. The encoded protein is CASSESKTGEGEKLFF. The chain uses TRBV2 and TRBJ1-4, with 8 bases aligning to TRBD1. CDR1 and CDR2 (germline): SNHLY, FYNNEI. V gave up 2 bases and J gave up 7 bases; unmatched junction bases: 9. This CDR3 contains 16 residues.

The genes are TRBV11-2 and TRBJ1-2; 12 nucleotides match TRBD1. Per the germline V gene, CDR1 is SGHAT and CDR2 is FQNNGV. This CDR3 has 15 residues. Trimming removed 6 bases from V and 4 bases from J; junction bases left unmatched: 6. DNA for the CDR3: TGTGCCAGCAGACTGGGACAGGGGGCTTTCTATGGCTACACCTTC. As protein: CASRLGQGAFYGYTF.

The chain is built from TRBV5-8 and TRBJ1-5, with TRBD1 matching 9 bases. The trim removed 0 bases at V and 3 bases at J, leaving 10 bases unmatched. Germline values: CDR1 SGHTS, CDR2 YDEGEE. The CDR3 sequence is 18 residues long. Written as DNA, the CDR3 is TGTGCCAGCAGCTTGGCCGACAGGGGGATAACCGACAATCAGCCCCAGCATTTT. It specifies CASSLADRGITDNQPQHF.

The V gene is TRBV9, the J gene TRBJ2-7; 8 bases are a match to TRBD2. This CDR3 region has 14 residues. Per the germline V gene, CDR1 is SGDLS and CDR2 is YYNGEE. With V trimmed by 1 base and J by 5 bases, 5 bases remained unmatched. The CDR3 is CASSVSGRGDEQYF. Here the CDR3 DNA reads TGTGCCAGCAGCGTAAGCGGGAGAGGCGACGAGCAGTACTTC.

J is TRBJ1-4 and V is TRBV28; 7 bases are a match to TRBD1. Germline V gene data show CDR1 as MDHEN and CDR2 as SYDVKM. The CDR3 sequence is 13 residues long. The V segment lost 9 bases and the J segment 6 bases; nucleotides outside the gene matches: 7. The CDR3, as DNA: TGTGCCAGTAAGACAGGGTTCGATGAAAAACTGTTTTTT. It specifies CASKTGFDEKLFF.

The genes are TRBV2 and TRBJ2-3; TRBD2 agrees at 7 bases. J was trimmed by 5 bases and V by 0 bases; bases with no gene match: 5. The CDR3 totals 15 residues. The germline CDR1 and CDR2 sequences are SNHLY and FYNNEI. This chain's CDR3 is CASSEAGGSGDTQYF. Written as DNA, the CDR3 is TGTGCCAGCAGTGAAGCTGGCGGGAGTGGAGATACGCAGTATTTT.

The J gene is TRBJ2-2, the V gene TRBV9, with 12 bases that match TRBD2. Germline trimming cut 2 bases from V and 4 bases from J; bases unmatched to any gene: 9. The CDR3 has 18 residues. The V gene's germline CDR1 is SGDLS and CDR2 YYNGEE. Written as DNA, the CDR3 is TGTGCCAGCAGCGTCCCTAGCGGGAGGGCGACGGGCACCGGGGAGCTGTTTTTT. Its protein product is CASSVPSGRATGTGELFF.

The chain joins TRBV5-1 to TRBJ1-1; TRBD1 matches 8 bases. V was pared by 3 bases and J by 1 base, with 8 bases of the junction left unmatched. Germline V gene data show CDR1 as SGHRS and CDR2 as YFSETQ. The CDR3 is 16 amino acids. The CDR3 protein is CASSWGRQGQNTEAFF. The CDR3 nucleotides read TGCGCCAGCAGCTGGGGAAGACAGGGGCAGAACACTGAAGCTTTCTTT.

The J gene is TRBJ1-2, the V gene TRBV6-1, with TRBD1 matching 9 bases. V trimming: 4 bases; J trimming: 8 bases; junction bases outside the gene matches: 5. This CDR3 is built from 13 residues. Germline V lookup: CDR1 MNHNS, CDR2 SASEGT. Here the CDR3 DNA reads TGTGCCAGCAGTGTATGGACAGGGGACGGCTACACCTTC. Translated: CASSVWTGDGYTF.

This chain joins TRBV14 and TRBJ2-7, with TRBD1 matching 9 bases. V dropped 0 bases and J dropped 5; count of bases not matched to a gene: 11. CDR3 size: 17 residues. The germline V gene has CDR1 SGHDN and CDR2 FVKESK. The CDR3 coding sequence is TGTGCCAGCAGCCAAGATATCCCGGGACAGGGAGGAGACGAGCAGTACTTC. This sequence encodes CASSQDIPGQGGDEQYF.

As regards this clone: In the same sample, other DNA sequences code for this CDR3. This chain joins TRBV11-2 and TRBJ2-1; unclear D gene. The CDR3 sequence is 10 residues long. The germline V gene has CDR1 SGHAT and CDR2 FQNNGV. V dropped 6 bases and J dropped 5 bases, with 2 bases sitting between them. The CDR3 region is CASRNNEQFF. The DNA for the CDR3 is TGTGCCAGCAGAAACAATGAGCAGTTCTTC.

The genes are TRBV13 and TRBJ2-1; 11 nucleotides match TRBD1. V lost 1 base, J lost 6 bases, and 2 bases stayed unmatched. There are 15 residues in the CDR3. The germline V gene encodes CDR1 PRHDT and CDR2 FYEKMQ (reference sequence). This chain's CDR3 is CASSLEGTGGNEQFF. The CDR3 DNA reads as TGTGCCAGCAGCTTAGAGGGGACAGGGGGCAATGAGCAGTTCTTC.

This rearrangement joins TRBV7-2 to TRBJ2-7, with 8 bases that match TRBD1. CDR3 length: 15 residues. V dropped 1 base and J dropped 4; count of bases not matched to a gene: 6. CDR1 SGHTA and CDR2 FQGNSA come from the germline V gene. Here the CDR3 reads CASSLDGTGFYEQYF. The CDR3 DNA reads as TGTGCCAGCAGCTTAGATGGGACAGGATTTTACGAGCAGTACTTC.

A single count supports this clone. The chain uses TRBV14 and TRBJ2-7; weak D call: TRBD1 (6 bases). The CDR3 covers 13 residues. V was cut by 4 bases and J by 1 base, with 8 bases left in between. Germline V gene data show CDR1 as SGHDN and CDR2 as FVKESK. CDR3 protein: CASSRGQSYEQYF. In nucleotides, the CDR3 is TGTGCCAGCAGCCGAGGACAGTCCTACGAGCAGTACTTC.

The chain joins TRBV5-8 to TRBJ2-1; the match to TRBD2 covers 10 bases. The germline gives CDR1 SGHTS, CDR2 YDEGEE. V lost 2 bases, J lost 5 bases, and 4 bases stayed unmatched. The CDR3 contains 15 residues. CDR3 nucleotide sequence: TGTGCCAGCAGCTTCCGGACTAGCGGTAACAATGAGCAGTTCTTC. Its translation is CASSFRTSGNNEQFF.

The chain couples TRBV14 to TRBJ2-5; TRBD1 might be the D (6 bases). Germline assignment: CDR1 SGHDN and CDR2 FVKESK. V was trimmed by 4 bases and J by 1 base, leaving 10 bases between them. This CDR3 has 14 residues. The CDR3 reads CASSPRTVQETQYF. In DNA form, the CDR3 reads TGTGCCAGCAGCCCCCGGACAGTCCAAGAGACCCAGTACTTC.

CDR3: CSVEWTSATNEQFF. CDR3 nucleotides: TGCAGCGTTGAATGGACTAGCGCAACCAATGAGCAGTTCTTC. J is TRBJ2-1 and V is TRBV29-1, with 9 bases matching TRBD2. The CDR3 contains 14 residues. Germline lookup yields CDR1 SQVTM and CDR2 ANQGSEA. J was trimmed by 6 bases and V by 2 bases; bases with no gene match: 5.

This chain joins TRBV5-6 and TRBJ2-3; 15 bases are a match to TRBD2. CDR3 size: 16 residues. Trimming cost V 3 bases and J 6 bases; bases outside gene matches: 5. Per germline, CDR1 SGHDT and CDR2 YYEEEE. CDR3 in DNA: TGTGCCAGCAGCTCCGGACTAGCGGGGGGGCCCGATACGCAGTATTTT. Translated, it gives CASSSGLAGGPDTQYF.

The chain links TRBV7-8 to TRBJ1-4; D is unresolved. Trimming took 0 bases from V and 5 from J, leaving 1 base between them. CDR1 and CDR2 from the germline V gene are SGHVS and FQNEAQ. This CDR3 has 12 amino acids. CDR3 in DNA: TGTGCCAGCAGCTTAGCCAATGAAAAACTGTTTTTT. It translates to CASSLANEKLFF.

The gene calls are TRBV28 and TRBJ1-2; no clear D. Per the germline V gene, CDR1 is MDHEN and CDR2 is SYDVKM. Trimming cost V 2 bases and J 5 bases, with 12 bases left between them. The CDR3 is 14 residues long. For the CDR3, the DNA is TGTGCCAGCAGTTTAATGCCAGATCCATATGGCTACACCTTC. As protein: CASSLMPDPYGYTF.

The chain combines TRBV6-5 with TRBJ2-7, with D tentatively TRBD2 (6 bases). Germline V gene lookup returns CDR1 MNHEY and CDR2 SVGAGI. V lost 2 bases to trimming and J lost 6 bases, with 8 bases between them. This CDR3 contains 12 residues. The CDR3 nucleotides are TGTGCCAGCAGTTACGGGGGGATCGAGCAGTACTTC. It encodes CASSYGGIEQYF.

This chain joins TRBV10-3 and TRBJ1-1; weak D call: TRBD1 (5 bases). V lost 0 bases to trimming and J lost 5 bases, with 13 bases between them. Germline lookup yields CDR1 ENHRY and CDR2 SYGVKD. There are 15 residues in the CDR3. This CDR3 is CAISESQGMRTEAFF. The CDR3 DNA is TGTGCCATCAGTGAGTCTCAGGGAATGCGAACTGAAGCTTTCTTT.

CDR3 bases: TGTGCCAGCATCGAGGCCTCCTACGAGCAGTACTTC. Amino acid sequence: CASIEASYEQYF. The chain uses TRBV2 and TRBJ2-7, with D uncertain. The CDR3 spans 12 residues. Between the trimmed V and J ends, which lost 7 bases and 0 bases, there was a span of 7 bases. The V gene's germline CDR1 is SNHLY and CDR2 FYNNEI.

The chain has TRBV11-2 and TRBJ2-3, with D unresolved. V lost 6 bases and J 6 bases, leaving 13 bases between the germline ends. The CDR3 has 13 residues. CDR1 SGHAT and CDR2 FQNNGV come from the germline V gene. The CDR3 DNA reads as TGTGCCAGCAGAAGAACCAATCTGGATACGCAGTATTTT. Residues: CASRRTNLDTQYF.

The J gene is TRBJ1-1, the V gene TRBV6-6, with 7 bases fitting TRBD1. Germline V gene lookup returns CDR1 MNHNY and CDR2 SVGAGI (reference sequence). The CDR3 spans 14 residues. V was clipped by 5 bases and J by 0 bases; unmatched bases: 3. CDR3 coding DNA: TGTGCCAGCAGTGGGACAGTCATGAACACTGAAGCTTTCTTT. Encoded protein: CASSGTVMNTEAFF.